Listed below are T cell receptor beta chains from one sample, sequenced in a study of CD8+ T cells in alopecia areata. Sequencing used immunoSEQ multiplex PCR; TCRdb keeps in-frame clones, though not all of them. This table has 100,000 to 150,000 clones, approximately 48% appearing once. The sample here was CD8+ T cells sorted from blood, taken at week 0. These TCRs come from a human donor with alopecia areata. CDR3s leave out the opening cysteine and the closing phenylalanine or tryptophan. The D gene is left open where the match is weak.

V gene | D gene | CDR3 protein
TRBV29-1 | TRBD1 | SVELDRAVYGYT
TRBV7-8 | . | ASSSRAGLQPQH
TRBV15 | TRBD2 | ATSRGGLAAEQF
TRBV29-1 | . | SVEEGIGNQPQH
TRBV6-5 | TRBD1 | ASSMGQNYGYT
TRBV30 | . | AWTYGSPPDGYT
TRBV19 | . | ASTDGWGTDTQY
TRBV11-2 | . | ASSLVGSSYEQY
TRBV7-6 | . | ASSLVVPASEAKETQY
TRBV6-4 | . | ASSYSLIQGWTEAF
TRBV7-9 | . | ASSSMGPSGYEQY